Below, one T cell receptor (beta chain) is given with its context. The data belong to a study of identical twins. The germline V gene has CDR1 LGHNA and CDR2 YNFKEQ. This CDR3 is built from 13 residues. Trimming removed 10 bases at V and 7 bases at J, with 19 bases between. A single record per CDR3 protein comes from TCRdb applying MiXCR to the 5' RACE reads. The repertoire includes a few hundred thousand distinct CDR3 sequences, roughly 8.7% of them detected once, and roughly 3% sits in the top ten. These same data were also listed under a study on yellow fever vaccine responses in identical twins.

Sample: CD8+ T cells sorted from blood. The TCR originated in a woman between 18 and 29 years old in good health. The chain is built from TRBV4-2 and TRBJ1-1; D call uncertain. Here the CDR3 reads CAMGPGLLCEAFF. DNA for the CDR3: TGTGCCATGGGCCCCGGGCTCCTCTGTGAAGCTTTCTTT.